The 28 T cell receptor beta chains below come from one sample, sequenced in a study of T cell responses to AZD1222 COVID-19 vaccine. The data were produced by immunoSEQ multiplex PCR, yet TCRdb's version contains in-frame clones alone and is incomplete. The data show 140,000 to 150,000 clones, about 92% seen once. This specimen consisted of peripheral blood, obtained 28 days after the second AZD1222 dose. The receptors come from an adult who received the AZD1222 COVID-19 vaccine.

On this clone itself: The sample carries other DNA sequences with the same CDR3. The genes are TRBV7-2 and TRBJ1-1, with D unresolved. The germline V and J ends were trimmed by 1 base and 1 base, with 4 bases remaining between them. This CDR3 is built from 13 residues. Germline V gives CDR1 SGHTA, CDR2 FQGNSA. CDR3 sequence: CASSLDRNTEAFF. The DNA for the CDR3 is TGTGCCAGCAGCTTAGATCGGAACACTGAAGCTTTCTTT. Looking up the rest from reference TRBV7-2 and TRBJ1-1 gives the full variable domain: GAGVSQSPSNKVTEKGKDVELRCDPISGHTALYWYRQSLGQGLEFLIYFQGNSAPDKSGLPSDRFSAERTGGSVSTLTIQRTQQEDSAVYLCASSLDRNTEAFFGQGTRLTVV.

The rearrangement joins TRBV9 to TRBJ1-6; D remains unclear. Germline CDR1 and CDR2: SGDLS and YYNGEE. This CDR3 is built from 14 residues. The V and J ends lost 0 bases and 9 bases respectively, with 10 bases between them. CDR3 bases: TGTGCCAGCAGCGTAGGGGGTTGGGGTTCACCCCTCCACTTT. It translates to CASSVGGWGSPLHF.

The chain links TRBV19 to TRBJ2-7, with 9 nucleotides matching TRBD2. CDR3 length: 14 amino acids. Germline loops: CDR1 LNHDA, CDR2 SQIVND (reference sequence). The V gene end was trimmed by 9 bases and the J gene end by 1 base; junction bases not matched to a gene: 7. The CDR3, as DNA: TGTGCCAGGGGGGGACTAGCCCTATCCTACGAGCAGTACTTC. Protein: CARGGLALSYEQYF.

The chain employs TRBV24-1 and TRBJ2-3; the D is unclear. CDR3 size: 16 residues. The germline V gene encodes CDR1 KGHDR and CDR2 SFDVKD. V shed 1 base and J shed 5 bases, with 15 bases lying between them. CDR3 in amino acids: CATSDFKQTLEDTQYF. DNA of the CDR3: TGTGCCACCAGTGATTTTAAGCAGACTCTCGAAGATACGCAGTATTTT.

This chain uses TRBV24-1 with TRBJ2-7; 7 nucleotides agree with TRBD1. Germline assignment: CDR1 KGHDR and CDR2 SFDVKD. With 9 bases clipped from V and 4 bases from J, the junction kept 5 bases outside the gene matches. The CDR3 length is 12 residues. The CDR3 DNA follows: TGTGCCACCGAGGGGGCAGGTTACGAGCAGTACTTC. Translated: CATEGAGYEQYF.

This chain uses TRBV27 with TRBJ2-3, with 8 bases aligning to TRBD2. The CDR3 totals 13 residues. J lost 4 bases, V lost 6 bases, and 3 bases had no gene match. Looked up from germline, CDR1 is MNHEY and CDR2 is SMNVEV (reference sequence). The CDR3 coding sequence is TGTGCCAGCAGCCCAGCGGGAGCAGATACGCAGTATTTT. It is translated as CASSPAGADTQYF.

This chain uses TRBV7-8 with TRBJ1-1; unclear D gene. With 6 bases removed from V and 0 bases from J, the gap between germline ends came to 20 bases. The CDR3 is 17 amino acids. Germline V gene sequence: CDR1 SGHVS, CDR2 FQNEAQ. CDR3 sequence reads: CASRPQIYELMNTEAFF. CDR3 bases: TGTGCCAGCAGGCCGCAAATATATGAGCTCATGAACACTGAAGCTTTCTTT.

The rearrangement uses TRBV5-1 and TRBJ1-1; a weak D match, TRBD1 (6 bases). Per germline, CDR1 SGHRS and CDR2 YFSETQ. The CDR3 runs 14 residues. The V gene lost 0 bases and the J gene lost 4 bases, with 10 bases spanning the gap. This CDR3 reads CASSLARGVTEAFF. The CDR3 DNA follows: TGCGCCAGCAGCTTGGCCAGGGGCGTCACTGAAGCTTTCTTT.

This clone showed up just once. The chain combines TRBV6-6 with TRBJ2-7, with 10 bases fitting TRBD2. Germline V CDR1 and CDR2: MNHNY, SVGAGI (reference sequence). The CDR3 loop spans 15 amino acids. Trimming cost V 5 bases and J 2 bases; bases outside gene matches: 6. The CDR3 region has the DNA TGTGCCAGCAGTAATAGCGGGAGGTACCCCTACGAGCAGTACTTC. It specifies CASSNSGRYPYEQYF.

The CDR3: CATEGGTSYEQYF. The CDR3 coding sequence is TGTGCCACCGAAGGGGGCACTTCCTACGAGCAGTACTTC. V usage is TRBV24-1 and J usage is TRBJ2-7, with 7 bases aligning to TRBD1. The CDR3 is 13 amino acids. Germline CDR1 is KGHDR and CDR2 is SFDVKD. The junction had 5 bases not matched to a gene; V was cut back by 9 bases and J by 1 base.

The chain couples TRBV11-2 to TRBJ1-1; D gene uncertain. This CDR3 is 12 amino acids long. Deletions cut 2 bases from V and 7 bases from J, with 8 bases between. Germline values: CDR1 SGHAT, CDR2 FQNNGV. CDR3 coding DNA: TGTGCCAGCAGCTTAACCCCTAATGAAGCTTTCTTT. This translates into CASSLTPNEAFF.

This chain links TRBV28 with TRBJ2-1, with D uncertain. Germline-derived CDR1 and CDR2 are MDHEN and SYDVKM. This CDR3 region has 12 residues. The CDR3 DNA follows: TGTGGGGTTGAGAGCTCCTACAATGAGCAGTTCTTC. Amino acid sequence: CGVESSYNEQFF. The whole variable domain, remainder taken from reference TRBV28 and TRBJ2-1, is DVKVTQSSRYLVKRTGEKVFLECVQDMDHENMFWYRQDPGLGLRLIYFSYDVKMKEKGDIPEGYSVSREKKERFSLILESASTNQTSMYLCGVESSYNEQFFGPGTRLTVL.

The chain combines TRBV18 with TRBJ1-4; maybe TRBD1 (6 bases). Germline V CDR1 and CDR2: KGHSH, LQKENI. Trimming shortened V by 3 bases and J by 0 bases, and 14 bases separated the two germline ends. This CDR3 is 17 amino acids long. CDR3 nucleotides: TGTGCCAGCTCACCGCGGACAGATATGGCAACTAATGAAAAACTGTTTTTT. Protein sequence: CASSPRTDMATNEKLFF.

This chain uses TRBV30 with TRBJ1-6; D is perhaps TRBD1 (6 bases). Germline values: CDR1 GTSNPN, CDR2 SVGIG (reference sequence). The V and J ends lost 3 bases and 5 bases respectively, with 11 bases between them. CDR3 length: 14 residues. The CDR3 sequence: CAWSQDSNNSPLHF. Written as DNA, the CDR3 is TGTGCCTGGAGCCAGGACAGCAATAATTCACCCCTCCACTTT. Complete variable domain (other parts from reference TRBV30 and TRBJ1-6): SQTIHQWPATLVQPVGSPLSLECTVEGTSNPNLYWYRQAAGRGLQLLFYSVGIGQISSEVPQNLSASRPQDRQFILSSKKLLLSDSGFYLCAWSQDSNNSPLHFGNGTRLTVT.

The chain recombines TRBV10-1 with TRBJ2-3, with a weak D call TRBD1 (5 bases). Germline values: CDR1 WNHNN, CDR2 SYGVQD (reference sequence). The CDR3 extends over 16 amino acids. Trimming pared 5 bases from V and 6 bases from J, leaving 21 bases between. CDR3 nucleotides: TGCGCCAGCAGTTACTCCCAGGGAATTGAATCCGATACGCAGTATTTT. This sequence encodes CASSYSQGIESDTQYF.

The chain is built from TRBV7-8 and TRBJ2-7; no firm D call. V lost 0 bases and J 2 bases, leaving 8 bases between the germline ends. This CDR3 is built from 14 residues. Germline V gene lookup returns CDR1 SGHVS and CDR2 FQNEAQ. CDR3 sequence reads: CASSLAELAYEQYF. DNA for the CDR3: TGTGCCAGCAGCTTAGCAGAATTAGCCTACGAGCAGTACTTC.

The chain carries TRBV6-5 and TRBJ2-1; no definite D call. The CDR3 runs 13 residues. V lost 2 bases and J lost 10, with 12 bases in between. CDR1 is MNHEY, CDR2 SVGAGI, per germline. The CDR3 protein is CASSYVWSSEQFF. CDR3 DNA: TGTGCCAGCAGTTACGTTTGGAGCTCCGAGCAGTTCTTC.

The J gene is TRBJ1-2, the V gene TRBV5-5; D is unresolved. The V end was cut by 4 bases, the J end by 0 bases, with 10 bases between. The CDR3 is made up of 14 amino acids. Germline-derived CDR1 and CDR2 are SGHKS and YYEKEE (reference sequence). The CDR3 loop reads CASSRDLSNYGYTF. DNA of the CDR3: TGTGCCAGCAGCCGGGATCTCTCTAACTATGGCTACACCTTC.

The sample holds one count of this clone. This chain links TRBV7-2 with TRBJ2-1; TRBD2 agrees at 13 bases. The length of the CDR3 is 16 residues. V shed 3 bases, J shed 5 bases, and the junction held 4 bases outside the gene matches. The germline V gene has CDR1 SGHTA and CDR2 FQGNSA. CDR3 region: CASSLTSGRPNNEQFF. Written as DNA, the CDR3 is TGTGCCAGCAGCTTGACTAGCGGGAGGCCCAACAATGAGCAGTTCTTC.

The chain couples TRBV13 to TRBJ1-2; 8 bases line up with TRBD1. J lost 2 bases, V lost 8 bases, and 7 bases had no gene match. The length of the CDR3 is 14 residues. Germline values: CDR1 PRHDT, CDR2 FYEKMQ (reference sequence). The CDR3 DNA reads TGTGCCAGCCAACGGGACAGGAGGAACTATGGCTACACCTTC. Protein sequence: CASQRDRRNYGYTF.

The chain is built from TRBV10-3 and TRBJ2-2; tentatively, D is TRBD2 (7 bases). CDR1 and CDR2 (germline): ENHRY, SYGVKD. The CDR3 is 15 amino acids. V lost 2 bases, J lost 4 bases, and 11 bases lay in between. The CDR3 DNA sequence: TGTGCCATCAGTGAGAGGGAGGGGGTCACCGGGGAGCTGTTTTTT. Translation: CAISEREGVTGELFF.

This chain links TRBV28 with TRBJ1-2; tentative D call: TRBD1 (5 bases). The CDR3 has 16 amino acids. Germline V CDR1 and CDR2: MDHEN, SYDVKM. The V gene lost 3 bases and the J gene lost 3 bases, with 17 bases spanning the gap. CDR3 region: CASSFQSGTADYGYTF. The CDR3 bases are TGTGCCAGCAGTTTTCAATCCGGGACGGCCGACTATGGCTACACCTTC.

The rearrangement joins TRBV27 to TRBJ1-1, with a tentative D call TRBD1 (5 bases). The CDR3 is 13 amino acids. V was pared by 4 bases and J by 3 bases, with 9 bases between. Germline lookup yields CDR1 MNHEY and CDR2 SMNVEV (reference sequence). The CDR3 loop reads CASSYGGDTEAFF. CDR3 coding DNA: TGTGCCAGCAGTTACGGGGGGGACACTGAAGCTTTCTTT.

The rearrangement joins TRBV30 to TRBJ1-3; D is undetermined. This CDR3 is built from 13 residues. Germline assignment: CDR1 GTSNPN and CDR2 SVGIG (reference sequence). V was cut by 1 base and J by 0 bases, with 4 bases left in between. Here the CDR3 reads CAWSGISGNTIYF. The CDR3 nucleotides are TGTGCCTGGAGTGGGATCTCTGGAAACACCATATATTTT.

This chain uses TRBV7-3 with TRBJ2-6; TRBD2 matches 8 bases. Germline V CDR1 and CDR2: SGHTA, FQGTGA. With 5 bases clipped from V and 4 bases from J, the junction kept 4 bases outside the gene matches. This CDR3 has 15 residues. Here the CDR3 reads CASSPGGAGANVLTF. The DNA of the CDR3 is TGTGCCAGCAGCCCCGGGGGGGCCGGGGCCAACGTCCTGACTTTC. Using reference TRBV7-3 and TRBJ2-6 for the parts outside the CDR3, the full variable domain is GAGVSQTPSNKVTEKGKYVELRCDPISGHTALYWYRQSLGQGPEFLIYFQGTGAADDSGLPNDRFFAVRPEGSVSTLKIQRTERGDSAVYLCASSPGGAGANVLTFGAGSRLTVL.

The chain carries TRBV2 and TRBJ1-5, with 7 bases aligning to TRBD1. Per germline, CDR1 SNHLY and CDR2 FYNNEI. V shed 6 bases, J shed 6 bases, and the junction held 5 bases outside the gene matches. The CDR3 is 13 residues long. The CDR3 DNA reads TGTGCCAGCAGCGGACAGGTCGGTCAGCCCCAGCATTTT. Amino acids: CASSGQVGQPQHF.

The chain couples TRBV7-8 to TRBJ1-1; perhaps TRBD1 as D (5 bases). From germline, CDR1 is SGHVS and CDR2 FQNEAQ. The CDR3 contains 14 residues. Trimming took off 5 bases at V and 0 bases at J, with 10 bases between the two ends. CDR3 DNA sequence: TGTGCCAGCAGCCTCGACAGCATGAACACTGAAGCTTTCTTT. This gives the protein CASSLDSMNTEAFF.

The V gene is TRBV7-9, the J gene TRBJ1-1, with 7 nucleotides matching TRBD1. The V and J ends lost 1 base and 2 bases, in that order; junction bases with no gene match: 10. The CDR3 has 17 residues. CDR1 is SEHNR and CDR2 is FQNEAQ in the germline V gene (reference sequence). This CDR3 reads CASSLVPGGRTNTEAFF. The CDR3, as DNA: TGTGCCAGCAGCTTAGTTCCAGGGGGACGGACTAACACTGAAGCTTTCTTT.